The T cell receptor beta chain under discussion was sequenced for a study of cytomegalovirus exposure and HLA in healthy donors. Whole-study results and caveats: When presence/absence was analysed, sequencing depth was taken to be roughly uniform across donors. According to reports, the classifier identified cytomegalovirus status with high specificity and sensitivity.

PCR primers comprised 60 Vbeta and 13 Jbeta primers. Some clones are missing from TCRdb's copy, which holds only in-frame ones; the method was immunoSEQ multiplex PCR. The repertoire includes tens of thousands of clones, around 86% of them detected once, and approximately 10% sits in the top ten. This clone was recorded a few times. Its antigen is undetermined. CDR1 and CDR2 (germline): MNHNS, SASEGT. V lost 1 base, J lost 7 bases, and 11 bases lay in between. The CDR3 length is 14 residues. J is TRBJ1-5 and V is TRBV6-1; no reliable D call. The receptor was isolated from a young man in good health and CMV-seropositive. Source material: PBMCs. The CDR3 DNA reads as TGTGCCAGCAGTGAAGGGCATAATAACCAGCCCCAGCATTTT. It yields the protein CASSEGHNNQPQHF.